The 14 T cell receptor beta chains listed next were all sequenced from one sample in a study of T cells in Graves' hyperthyroidism and ophthalmopathy. TCR beta CDR3 sequences were amplified from RNA transcripts. The HTBI primer set served for first-round RT-PCR of the TCR CDR3. TCRdb passed the multiplex PCR reads through MiXCR, listing each CDR3 protein once. Among under 350,000 distinct CDR3 sequences listed, roughly 20% were seen once. Source material: blood. These receptors were collected from a woman aged 50 to 65 with Graves' hyperthyroidism.

This clonotype was counted at least ten times. The genes are TRBV2 and TRBJ2-1, with TRBD1 as a possible D gene (6 bases). This CDR3 comprises 11 residues. The V end was cut by 7 bases, the J end by 9 bases, with 10 bases between. Germline loops: CDR1 SNHLY, CDR2 FYNNEI. This CDR3 is CASTRGSEQFF. In DNA, the CDR3 is TGTGCCAGCACCAGGGGAAGTGAGCAGTTCTTC. The complete variable domain, with remaining parts taken from reference TRBV2 and TRBJ2-1, reads EPEVTQTPSHQVTQMGQEVILRCVPISNHLYFYWYRQILGQKVEFLVSFYNNEISEKSEIFDDQFSVERPDGSNFTLKIRSTKLEDSAMYFCASTRGSEQFFGPGTRLTVL.

The chain recombines TRBV5-6 with TRBJ2-5; 8 positions agree with TRBD1. The junction had 4 bases not matched to a gene; V was cut back by 2 bases and J by 4 bases. The CDR3 runs 14 residues. The germline V gene has CDR1 SGHDT and CDR2 YYEEEE. CDR3 amino acids: CASSFRQGSETQYF. CDR3 bases: TGTGCCAGCAGCTTTAGACAGGGGTCAGAGACCCAGTACTTC.

The sample holds many counts of this clonotype. CDR3 protein: CASRRLAGVNLFEQFF. Written as DNA, the CDR3 is TGTGCCAGCAGGAGGCTAGCGGGAGTTAATCTCTTTGAGCAGTTCTTC. The chain combines TRBV27 with TRBJ2-1; TRBD2 matches at 10 bases. Germline CDR1 MNHEY, CDR2 SMNVEV (reference sequence). After removal of 6 bases from V and 9 bases from J, the junction contained 14 bases not matched to a gene. The CDR3 totals 16 residues.

On this clonotype itself: One junction end does not reproduce the germline sequence, and a read error may be involved. This sequence joins TRBV5-6 and TRBJ1-1; 7 nucleotides match TRBD1. The CDR3 covers 13 residues. Per germline, CDR1 SGHDT and CDR2 YYEEEE. The CDR3 is CASRPQGNTGAFF. CDR3 nucleotide sequence: TGTGCCAGCAGGCCACAGGGGAACACTGGAGCTTTCTTT.

In this sample, this clonotype turned up a few times. The chain has TRBV19 and TRBJ1-1, with 7 positions matching TRBD1. Germline V lookup: CDR1 LNHDA, CDR2 SQIVND (reference sequence). The CDR3 consists of 15 residues. Losses at the gene ends were 3 bases for V and 0 bases for J; bases not matched to a gene: 4. CDR3 nucleotides: TGTGCCAGTAGTATCCAGGGGGTTGTGAACACTGAAGCTTTCTTT. This translates into CASSIQGVVNTEAFF.

This clonotype was seen repeatedly, ten times or more. This chain connects TRBV6-1 to TRBJ2-1; 12 bases match TRBD2. The CDR3 contains 16 residues. Per the germline V gene, CDR1 is MNHNS and CDR2 is SASEGT. Unmatched junction bases numbered 11, after V lost 10 bases and J lost 4 bases. CDR3 protein: CATGLAGSRWYNEQFF. CDR3 in DNA: TGTGCCACGGGACTAGCGGGCTCTCGCTGGTACAATGAGCAGTTCTTC.

This clonotype was seen more than once but under ten times. The CDR3 sequence is CASSLEGAEGYTF. CDR3 DNA: TGTGCCAGCAGCTTAGAAGGGGCGGAAGGCTACACCTTC. The J gene is TRBJ1-2, the V gene TRBV7-8; possibly TRBD1 for D (5 bases). The germline V gene encodes CDR1 SGHVS and CDR2 FQNEAQ. Deletions cut 1 base from V and 8 bases from J, with 11 bases between. There are 13 residues in the CDR3.

In its sample, this clonotype was seen many times. The rearrangement uses TRBV10-3 and TRBJ1-5; tentative D call: TRBD1 (6 bases). Trimming cost V 4 bases and J 1 base, with 8 bases left between them. The CDR3 length is 14 residues. Germline-derived CDR1 and CDR2 are ENHRY and SYGVKD. The CDR3 coding sequence is TGTGCCATCAGTGCAGGACAGAGCAATCAGCCCCAGCATTTT. Translating it yields CAISAGQSNQPQHF.

This clonotype has at least ten counts. J is TRBJ1-4 and V is TRBV20-1, with D tentatively TRBD1 (6 bases). Germline V lookup: CDR1 DFQATT, CDR2 SNEGSKA (reference sequence). The CDR3 extends over 15 amino acids. V lost 5 bases to trimming and J lost 7 bases, with 20 bases between them. The CDR3, as DNA: TGCAGTGCTCGAAGCCTACAGGGAAACCTTGAAAAACTGTTTTTT. This gives the protein CSARSLQGNLEKLFF.

This clonotype was observed a single time. A much larger clone lies a single base off, so this may be a read error. The V call is TRBV7-3, the J call TRBJ1-1; D is ambiguous. CDR3 size: 15 residues. The V gene's germline CDR1 is SGHTA and CDR2 FQGTGA. The CDR3, as DNA: TGTGTCAGCAGCTTACAACCCGCCGGGCACACTGAAGCTTTCTTT. This translates into CVSSLQPAGHTEAFF.

This chain joins TRBV15 and TRBJ1-5; D is unresolved. CDR3 length: 15 amino acids. The germline V gene has CDR1 LNHNV and CDR2 YYDKDF (reference sequence). The V end lost 3 bases, the J end lost 0 bases, and 9 bases lay between the germline ends. The CDR3: CATSSKKYSNQPQHF. CDR3 bases: TGTGCCACCAGCAGTAAAAAGTATAGCAATCAGCCCCAGCATTTT.

The V and J genes are TRBV7-3 and TRBJ1-5, with a tentative D call TRBD1 (5 bases). The CDR3 totals 16 residues. From germline, CDR1 is SGHTA and CDR2 FQGTGA. V lost 8 bases and J lost 5, with 22 bases in between. The CDR3 loop is CASLHGGDRLDQPQHF. The DNA of the CDR3 is TGTGCCAGCCTTCACGGAGGGGACCGACTGGATCAGCCCCAGCATTTT.

The chain employs TRBV20-1 and TRBJ1-6; 7 bases are shared with TRBD1. CDR1 and CDR2 (germline): DFQATT, SNEGSKA (reference sequence). J lost 7 bases, V lost 2 bases, and 14 bases had no gene match. The CDR3 sequence is 17 residues long. This CDR3 is CSARFSRGGQENSPLHF. The CDR3 DNA follows: TGCAGTGCTAGATTCAGTCGGGGTGGACAGGAGAATTCACCCCTCCACTTT.

This clonotype was seen more than once but under ten times. J is TRBJ1-2 and V is TRBV28, with D possibly TRBD1 on 5 matching bases. Germline V gives CDR1 MDHEN, CDR2 SYDVKM. Trimming pared 5 bases from V and 8 bases from J, leaving 15 bases between. This CDR3 contains 13 residues. In nucleotides, the CDR3 is TGTGCCAGCAGTCTACTGTCAGGGACCGGCTACACCTTC. Its protein product is CASSLLSGTGYTF.